This TCR beta chain was identified in a study of shared clonotypes between healthy human individuals. The study's findings and limits: Only a few donors were included, so the genetic and exposure-history diversity represented was limited. In a few donors, roughly 5.2% of naive CD4 clonotypes appeared in common. Clonotype sharing among the donors was expected to vary with sequencing depth.

Clones were read by immunoSEQ multiplex PCR, and TCRdb kept only the in-frame ones, dropping some. The sample includes 2 million to 2.5 million clones, around 92% seen only once; the top ten take 0.37%. With regard to this clone: Its specificity is not known.

Healthy and HIV-negative, the adult donors had no recent acute infections or vaccinations. Sequencing used naive CD4+ T cells from PBMCs. Subset here: CD45RA+ positively selected. The source of this sequence is a man aged 18 to 29 in good health. Some clones in this sample may be carry-over from other donors' samples.

This CDR3 reads CASSPTDRRTNTEAFF. The CDR3, as DNA: TGCGCCAGCAGCCCCACCGACCGGAGGACGAACACTGAAGCTTTCTTT. The gene calls are TRBV4-1 and TRBJ1-1; D is unclear. Germline values: CDR1 MGHRA, CDR2 YSYEKL. Trimming pared 4 bases from V and 1 base from J, leaving 16 bases between. The CDR3 totals 16 residues.